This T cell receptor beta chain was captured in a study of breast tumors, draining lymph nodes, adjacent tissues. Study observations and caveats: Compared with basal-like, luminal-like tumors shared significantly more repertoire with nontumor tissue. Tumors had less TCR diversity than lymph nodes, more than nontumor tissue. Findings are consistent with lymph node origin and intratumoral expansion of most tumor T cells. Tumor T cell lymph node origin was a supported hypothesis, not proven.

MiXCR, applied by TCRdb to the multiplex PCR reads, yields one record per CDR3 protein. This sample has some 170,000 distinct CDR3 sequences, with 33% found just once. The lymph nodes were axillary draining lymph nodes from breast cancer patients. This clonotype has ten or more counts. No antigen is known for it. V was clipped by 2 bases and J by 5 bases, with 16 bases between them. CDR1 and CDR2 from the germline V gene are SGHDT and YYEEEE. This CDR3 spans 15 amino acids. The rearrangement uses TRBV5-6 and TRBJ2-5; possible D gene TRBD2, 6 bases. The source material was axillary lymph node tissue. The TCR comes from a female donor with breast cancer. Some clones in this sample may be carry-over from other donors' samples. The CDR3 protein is CASSFRPPGGETQYF. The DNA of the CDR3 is TGTGCCAGCAGCTTTAGGCCACCTGGGGGGGAGACCCAGTACTTC. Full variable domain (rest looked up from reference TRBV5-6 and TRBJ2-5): DAGVTQSPTHLIKTRGQQVTLRCSPKSGHDTVSWYQQALGQGPQFIFQYYEEEERQRGNFPDRFSGHQFPNYSSELNVNALLLGDSALYLCASSFRPPGGETQYFGPGTRLLVL.